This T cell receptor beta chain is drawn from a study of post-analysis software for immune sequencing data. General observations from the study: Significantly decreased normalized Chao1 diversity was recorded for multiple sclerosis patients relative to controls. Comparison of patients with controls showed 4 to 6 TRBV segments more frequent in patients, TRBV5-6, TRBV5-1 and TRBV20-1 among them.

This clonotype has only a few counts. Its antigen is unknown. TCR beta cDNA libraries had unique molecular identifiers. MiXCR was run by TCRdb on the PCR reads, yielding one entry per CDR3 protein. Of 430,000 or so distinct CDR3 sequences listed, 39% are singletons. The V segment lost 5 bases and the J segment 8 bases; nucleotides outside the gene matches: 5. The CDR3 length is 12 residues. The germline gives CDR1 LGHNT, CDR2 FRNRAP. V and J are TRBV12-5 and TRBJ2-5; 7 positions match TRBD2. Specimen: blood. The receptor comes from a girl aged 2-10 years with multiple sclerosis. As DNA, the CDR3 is TGTGCTAGTGGTCCCACTAGCGAAACCCAGTACTTC. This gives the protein CASGPTSETQYF. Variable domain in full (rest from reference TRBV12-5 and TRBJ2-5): DARVTQTPRHKVTEMGQEVTMRCQPILGHNTVFWYRQTMMQGLELLAYFRNRAPLDDSGMPKDRFSAEMPDATLATLKIQPSEPRDSAVYFCASGPTSETQYFGPGTRLLVL.